The 4 T cell receptor beta chains below were found in one sample sequenced in a study of blood T cell repertoires in COVID-19. Sequencing used immunoSEQ multiplex PCR; TCRdb keeps in-frame clones, though not all of them. The table shows about 300,000 clones, with approximately 84% occurring only once. Sequenced input: peripheral blood. Source of these receptors: a human donor with COVID-19, enrolled during active disease. The donor label of this sample is uncertain.

The chain is built from TRBV2 and TRBJ1-5; D call uncertain. The CDR3 runs to 15 residues. V lost 7 bases and J 2 bases, leaving 15 bases between the germline ends. Germline-derived CDR1 and CDR2 are SNHLY and FYNNEI. CDR3 region: CASMRDYGGNQPQHF. CDR3 bases: TGTGCCAGCATGCGGGATTACGGGGGCAATCAGCCCCAGCATTTT.

There are many counts of this clone. J is TRBJ1-2 and V is TRBV28; no firm D call. V was trimmed by 6 bases and J by 8 bases, leaving 25 bases between them. There are 16 residues in the CDR3. CDR1 is MDHEN, CDR2 SYDVKM, per germline. This CDR3 reads CASSGGVGSTLWGYTF. CDR3 nucleotide sequence: TGTGCCAGCAGCGGAGGAGTGGGCTCAACCCTCTGGGGCTACACCTTC.

This chain uses TRBV28 with TRBJ2-7; TRBD1 agrees at 7 bases. Germline assignment: CDR1 MDHEN and CDR2 SYDVKM. The CDR3 is 13 amino acids. V dropped 5 bases and J dropped 2; count of bases not matched to a gene: 3. Here the CDR3 reads CASSRDSPYEQYF. As DNA, the CDR3 is TGTGCCAGCAGTCGGGACAGTCCCTACGAGCAGTACTTC. Variable domain in full (rest from reference TRBV28 and TRBJ2-7): DVKVTQSSRYLVKRTGEKVFLECVQDMDHENMFWYRQDPGLGLRLIYFSYDVKMKEKGDIPEGYSVSREKKERFSLILESASTNQTSMYLCASSRDSPYEQYFGPGTRLTVT.

The V and J genes are TRBV30 and TRBJ1-4; D not resolved. The germline CDR1 and CDR2 sequences are GTSNPN and SVGIG (reference sequence). The CDR3 extends over 13 amino acids. The ends were cut back, 0 bases at V and 5 bases at J, with 7 bases in the middle. The CDR3 protein is CAWSVRANEKLFF. In DNA, the CDR3 is TGTGCCTGGAGTGTTCGCGCCAATGAAAAACTGTTTTTT.